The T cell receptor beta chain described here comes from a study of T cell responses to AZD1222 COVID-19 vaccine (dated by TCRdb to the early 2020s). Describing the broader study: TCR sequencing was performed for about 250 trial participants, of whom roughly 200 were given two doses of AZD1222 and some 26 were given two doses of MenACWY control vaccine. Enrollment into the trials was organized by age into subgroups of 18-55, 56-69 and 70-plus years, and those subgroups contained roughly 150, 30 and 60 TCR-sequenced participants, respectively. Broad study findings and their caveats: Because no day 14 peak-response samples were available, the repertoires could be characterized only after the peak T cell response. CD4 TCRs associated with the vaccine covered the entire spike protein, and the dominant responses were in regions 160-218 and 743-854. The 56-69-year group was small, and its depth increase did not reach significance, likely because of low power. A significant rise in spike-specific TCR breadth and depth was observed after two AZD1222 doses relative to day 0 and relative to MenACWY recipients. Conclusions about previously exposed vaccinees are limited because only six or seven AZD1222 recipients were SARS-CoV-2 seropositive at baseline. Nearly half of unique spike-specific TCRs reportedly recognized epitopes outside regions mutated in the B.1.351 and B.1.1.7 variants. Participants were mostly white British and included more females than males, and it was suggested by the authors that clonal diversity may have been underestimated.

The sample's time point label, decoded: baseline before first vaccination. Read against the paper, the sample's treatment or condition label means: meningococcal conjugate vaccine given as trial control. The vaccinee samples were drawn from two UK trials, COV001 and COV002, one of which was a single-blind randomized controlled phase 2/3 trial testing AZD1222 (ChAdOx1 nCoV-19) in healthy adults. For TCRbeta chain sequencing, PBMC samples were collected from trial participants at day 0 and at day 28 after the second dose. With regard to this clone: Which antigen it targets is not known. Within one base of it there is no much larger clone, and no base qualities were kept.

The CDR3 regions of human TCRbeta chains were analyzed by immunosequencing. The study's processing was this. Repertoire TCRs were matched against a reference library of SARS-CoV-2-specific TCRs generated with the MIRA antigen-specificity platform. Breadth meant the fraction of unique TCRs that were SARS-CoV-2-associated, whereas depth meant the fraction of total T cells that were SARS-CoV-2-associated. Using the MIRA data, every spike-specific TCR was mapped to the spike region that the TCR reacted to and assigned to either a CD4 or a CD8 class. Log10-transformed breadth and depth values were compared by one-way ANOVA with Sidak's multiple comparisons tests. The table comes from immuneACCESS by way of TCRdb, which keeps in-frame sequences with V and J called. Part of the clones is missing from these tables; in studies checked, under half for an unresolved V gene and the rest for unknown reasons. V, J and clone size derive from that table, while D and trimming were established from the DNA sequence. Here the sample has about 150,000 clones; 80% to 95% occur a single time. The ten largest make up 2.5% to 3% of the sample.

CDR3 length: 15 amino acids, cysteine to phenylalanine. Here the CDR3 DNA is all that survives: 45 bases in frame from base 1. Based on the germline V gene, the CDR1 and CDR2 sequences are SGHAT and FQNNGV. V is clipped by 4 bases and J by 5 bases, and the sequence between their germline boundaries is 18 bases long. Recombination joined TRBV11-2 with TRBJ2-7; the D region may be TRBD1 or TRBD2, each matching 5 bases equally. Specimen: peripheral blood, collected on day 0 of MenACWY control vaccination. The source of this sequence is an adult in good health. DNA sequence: TGTGCCAGCAGCTCCCGGGGACGCGTTGGGGACGAGCAGTACTTC. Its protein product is CASSSRGRVGDEQYF.